This entry lists 10 T cell receptor beta chains sequenced from one sample in a study of blood T cell repertoires in COVID-19. Some clones are missing from TCRdb's copy, which holds only in-frame ones; the method was immunoSEQ multiplex PCR. The sample yields some 40,000 clones, approximately 80% seen once. The material sequenced was peripheral blood. The receptors shown here come from a human donor in a cohort sampled during active COVID-19.

The rearrangement joins TRBV5-1 to TRBJ2-1; 14 positions match TRBD2. The J segment lost 4 bases and the V segment lost 2 bases, leaving 5 bases of the junction unmatched. CDR1 is SGHRS and CDR2 is YFSETQ in the germline V gene. The CDR3 consists of 17 residues. For the CDR3, the DNA is TGCGCCAGCAGCTTTGTGGGACTAGCGGGAGTGTACAATGAGCAGTTCTTC. Its translation: CASSFVGLAGVYNEQFF.

The genes are TRBV7-2 and TRBJ1-5; D not certain. The germline CDR1 and CDR2 sequences are SGHTA and FQGNSA. The CDR3 covers 15 residues. V dropped 2 bases and J dropped 5 bases, with 13 bases sitting between them. The CDR3, as DNA: TGTGCCAGCAGCTTATTTCGGGGTCGGGATCAGCCCCAGCATTTT. As protein: CASSLFRGRDQPQHF.

V is TRBV6-5 and J is TRBJ2-7, with D maybe TRBD2 (5 bases). CDR3 length equals 12 residues. Germline lookup yields CDR1 MNHEY and CDR2 SVGAGI. Trimming left V 8 bases short and J 1 base short, with 9 bases between. CDR3 DNA sequence: TGTGCCAGCCTAACTAGTTCCTACGAGCAGTACTTC. It translates to CASLTSSYEQYF.

CDR3 sequence: CASSQDLSTNTGELFF. The CDR3 bases are TGTGCCAGCAGCCAAGATCTATCCACGAACACCGGGGAGCTGTTTTTT. The chain recombines TRBV4-2 with TRBJ2-2; no definite D call. The CDR3 totals 16 residues. The V end was cut by 0 bases, the J end by 0 bases, with 8 bases between. Germline CDR1 is LGHNA and CDR2 is YNFKEQ.

A single count supports this clone. The rearrangement joins TRBV5-6 to TRBJ2-5; the D is unclear. There are 14 residues in the CDR3. CDR1 SGHDT and CDR2 YYEEEE come from the germline V gene. The V and J ends lost 4 bases and 1 base respectively, with 11 bases between them. The CDR3 here is CASSPDFRQETQYF. The CDR3 nucleotides read TGTGCCAGCAGCCCCGACTTCCGCCAAGAGACCCAGTACTTC. The entire variable domain, with the rest obtained from reference TRBV5-6 and TRBJ2-5, is as follows: DAGVTQSPTHLIKTRGQQVTLRCSPKSGHDTVSWYQQALGQGPQFIFQYYEEEERQRGNFPDRFSGHQFPNYSSELNVNALLLGDSALYLCASSPDFRQETQYFGPGTRLLVL.

V usage is TRBV11-3 and J usage is TRBJ2-1, with D possibly being TRBD2 (5 bases). V lost 10 bases and J 0 bases, leaving 13 bases between the germline ends. The CDR3 length is 14 residues. CDR1 is SGHNT and CDR2 is YENEEA in the germline V gene. DNA of the CDR3: TGTGCCACCCGGGATTCAAGCTCCTACAATGAGCAGTTCTTC. It is translated as CATRDSSSYNEQFF.

The chain recombines TRBV5-1 with TRBJ2-7; D gene uncertain. Per the germline V gene, CDR1 is SGHRS and CDR2 is YFSETQ. CDR3 length equals 14 residues. V was clipped by 4 bases and J by 2 bases, with 13 bases between them. CDR3 coding DNA: TGCGCCAGCAGCACTCTCATGGGCACCTACGAGCAGTACTTC. This translates into CASSTLMGTYEQYF. Drawing the rest from reference TRBV5-1 and TRBJ2-7, the complete variable domain is KAGVTQTPRYLIKTRGQQVTLSCSPISGHRSVSWYQQTPGQGLQFLFEYFSETQRNKGNFPGRFSGRQFSNSRSEMNVSTLELGDSALYLCASSTLMGTYEQYFGPGTRLTVT.

A single count supports this clone. The chain uses TRBV12-3 or TRBV12-4 and TRBJ1-1; 7 bases are shared with TRBD1. Trimming at V came to 3 bases and at J to 7 bases, leaving 5 bases not matched to a gene. This CDR3 is 13 amino acids long. CDR3 sequence reads: CASSFDRDDEAFF. The CDR3 region has the DNA TGTGCCAGCAGTTTTGACAGGGATGATGAAGCTTTCTTT.

In its sample, this clone was seen once. The CDR3 DNA sequence: TGTGCCAGCAGCTTAGGGGCGCGGGGCGAAGCTTTCTTT. This translates into CASSLGARGEAFF. The rearrangement links TRBV11-2 to TRBJ1-1; TRBD1 is a possible D gene (5 bases). V was pared by 1 base and J by 8 bases, with 11 bases between. CDR3 length: 13 residues. Per germline, CDR1 SGHAT and CDR2 FQNNGV.

The chain employs TRBV7-2 and TRBJ2-2; TRBD1 agrees at 7 bases. The CDR3 contains 15 residues. V shed 5 bases and J 2 bases; nucleotides not matched to a gene: 5. Germline CDR1 and CDR2: SGHTA and FQGNSA. The CDR3 DNA reads as TGTGCCAGCAGCATCGACAGGGCAAACACCGGGGAGCTGTTTTTT. It yields the protein CASSIDRANTGELFF.